This T cell receptor beta chain appears in the sequencing data of a study of Tregs in tolerant kidney transplant recipients. A remark on this clone: Its specificity is unknown.

Related graft donors supplied nonmyeloablative bone marrow transplants, and mixed chimerism was transient. The repertoire was sequenced with immunoSEQ multiplex PCR; TCRdb's copy has only in-frame clones and lacks some. Of 65,000 or so clones in the sample, approximately 89% were seen once. Study-wide points: Expanding Tregs on activated donor B cells appeared to best identify donor-specific TCRbeta clones. Findings come from small patient numbers and require larger validation. Nucleotide sequences could not be compared across some patients' samples due to primer changes.

Unmatched junction bases numbered 8, after V lost 6 bases and J lost 4 bases. From germline, CDR1 is KGHSH and CDR2 LQKENI. The CDR3 consists of 14 residues. This receptor was identified in a human patient who received a combined kidney and bone marrow transplant. Some T cells may have come from the graft donor. This specimen was CD4+ T cells from blood (PBMCs), taken 6 months after the transplant. The chain carries TRBV18 and TRBJ2-7, with 8 bases fitting TRBD2. The CDR3 reads CASSPGTSPYEQYF. DNA of the CDR3: TGTGCCAGCTCTCCCGGGACTAGTCCGTACGAGCAGTACTTC.